The 12 T cell receptor beta chains below were found in one sample sequenced in a study of T-cell memory formation after mild COVID-19. TCRdb processed the 5' RACE reads anew with MiXCR; each CDR3 protein has one entry. The table lists about 110,000 distinct CDR3 sequences, more than 15% of them singletons. Sequenced input: PBMCs or a T cell subset sorted from them (not recorded which). The receptors originated from an adult woman who had mild COVID-19 (a few samples of this study predate the infection). Cell type and time point are not known.

This clonotype was seen only a few times. V and J are TRBV27 and TRBJ2-1, with 15 nucleotides matching TRBD2. The CDR3 has 20 residues. V lost 7 bases, J lost 1 base, and 14 bases stayed unmatched. The V gene's germline CDR1 is MNHEY and CDR2 SMNVEV (reference sequence). CDR3 sequence (DNA): TGTGCCAGCATTTTTACCGGGACTAGCGGGAGGCGAGTGTCCTACAATGAGCAGTTCTTC. Encoded protein: CASIFTGTSGRRVSYNEQFF.

V gene TRBV29-1 combines with J gene TRBJ2-3, with no clear D. The germline V and J ends were trimmed by 4 bases and 0 bases, with 11 bases remaining between them. Germline V gene data show CDR1 as SQVTM and CDR2 as ANQGSEA. This CDR3 has 14 residues. The CDR3 spells CSVVRAPSTDTQYF. The CDR3 coding sequence is TGCAGCGTTGTCCGGGCGCCTAGCACAGATACGCAGTATTTT.

This sequence joins TRBV5-1 and TRBJ1-2; D unresolved. Deletions cut 4 bases from V and 5 bases from J, with 18 bases between. Germline CDR1 reads SGHRS; CDR2 reads YFSETQ. The CDR3 is made up of 15 amino acids. The CDR3 is CASSPLYVAGYGYTF. The CDR3, as DNA: TGCGCCAGCAGCCCCCTATATGTAGCGGGTTATGGCTACACCTTC. The full variable domain, with the rest looked up from reference TRBV5-1 and TRBJ1-2, is KAGVTQTPRYLIKTRGQQVTLSCSPISGHRSVSWYQQTPGQGLQFLFEYFSETQRNKGNFPGRFSGRQFSNSRSEMNVSTLELGDSALYLCASSPLYVAGYGYTFGSGTRLTVV.

The chain has TRBV20-1 and TRBJ2-2; D remains unclear. The V gene lost 0 bases and the J gene lost 1 base, with 12 bases spanning the gap. The CDR3 covers 16 residues. Germline-derived CDR1 and CDR2 are DFQATT and SNEGSKA (reference sequence). The chain's CDR3 is CSARDLERMNTGELFF. In DNA, the CDR3 is TGCAGTGCTAGAGATTTGGAGAGGATGAACACCGGGGAGCTGTTTTTT.

This clonotype was recorded a few times. The chain employs TRBV15 and TRBJ1-5, with 9 bases matching TRBD1. Germline values: CDR1 LNHNV, CDR2 YYDKDF (reference sequence). Losses at the gene ends were 0 bases for V and 5 bases for J; bases not matched to a gene: 5. The CDR3 spans 16 residues. For the CDR3, the DNA is TGTGCCACCAGCAGAGATCGGGACAGGGTACATCAGCCCCAGCATTTT. Its protein is CATSRDRDRVHQPQHF.

The V gene is TRBV6-1, the J gene TRBJ1-5; D gene unclear. Germline V gene data show CDR1 as MNHNS and CDR2 as SASEGT. The CDR3 loop spans 16 amino acids. V lost 2 bases and J 0 bases, leaving 11 bases between the germline ends. The CDR3 loop reads CASSENDRYSNQPQHF. The CDR3 nucleotides read TGTGCCAGCAGTGAAAACGATAGATATAGCAATCAGCCCCAGCATTTT.

This clonotype has just a few counts. This rearrangement joins TRBV7-9 to TRBJ2-3; the match to TRBD2 covers 10 bases. Germline CDR1 SEHNR, CDR2 FQNEAQ (reference sequence). There are 15 residues in the CDR3. V lost 4 bases, J lost 2 bases, and 3 bases stayed unmatched. CDR3 nucleotides: TGTGCCAGCAGCTCTACTAGCGGGGACACAGATACGCAGTATTTT. Translated: CASSSTSGDTDTQYF.

This chain connects TRBV9 to TRBJ2-7; maybe TRBD1 (8 bases). V lost 3 bases to trimming and J lost 2 bases, with 15 bases between them. Germline lookup yields CDR1 SGDLS and CDR2 YYNGEE. This CDR3 region has 15 residues. Here the CDR3 DNA reads TGTGCCAGCAGCGGGGGGGGGACAGGACCCTACGAGCAGTACTTC. It yields the protein CASSGGGTGPYEQYF.

V is TRBV7-9 and J is TRBJ2-1, with a weak D call TRBD2 (5 bases). The germline V and J ends were trimmed by 4 bases and 3 bases, with 10 bases remaining between them. The germline V gene encodes CDR1 SEHNR and CDR2 FQNEAQ (reference sequence). The CDR3 has 14 residues. The CDR3 here is CASSSEGHYNEQFF. CDR3 bases: TGTGCCAGCAGCTCCGAGGGCCACTACAATGAGCAGTTCTTC. Full variable domain (outside the CDR3, taken from reference TRBV7-9 and TRBJ2-1): DTGVSQNPRHKITKRGQNVTFRCDPISEHNRLYWYRQTLGQGPEFLTYFQNEAQLEKSRLLSDRFSAERPKGSFSTLEIQRTEQGDSAMYLCASSSEGHYNEQFFGPGTRLTVL.

This clonotype came up a few times. The chain combines TRBV9 with TRBJ2-7; 10 bases map to TRBD1. The length of the CDR3 is 14 residues. CDR1 and CDR2 from the germline V gene are SGDLS and YYNGEE. J lost 5 bases, V lost 4 bases, and 6 bases had no gene match. The CDR3 bases are TGTGCCAGCAGCCCTTGGACAGGGGGTCACGAGCAGTACTTC. It codes for CASSPWTGGHEQYF.

The rearrangement joins TRBV3-1 to TRBJ2-1, with 13 bases fitting TRBD2. J gave up 6 bases and V 4 bases, and 6 bases lay outside the gene matches. The germline gives CDR1 LGHDT, CDR2 YNNKEL (reference sequence). This CDR3 has 16 residues. CDR3 region: CASSLGTSGIGNEQFF. CDR3 coding DNA: TGTGCCAGCAGCCTCGGGACTAGCGGGATTGGCAATGAGCAGTTCTTC.

This chain links TRBV7-6 with TRBJ2-5; no reliable D call. The CDR3 runs to 13 residues. The germline V gene has CDR1 SGHVS and CDR2 FNYEAQ. V was pared by 1 base and J by 8 bases, with 11 bases between. The CDR3: CASSLVTDSTQYF. CDR3 DNA sequence: TGTGCCAGCAGCTTAGTCACCGACTCTACCCAGTACTTC.